This entry is about one TCR beta chain. Its target antigen remains unknown. Per-base qualities were not stored, and no clone one base away is much larger. The record originates from a study of blood T cell repertoires in COVID-19 (dated by TCRdb to the early 2020s). About the investigation overall: Samples from collaborators originated in the United States, Italy and Spain and spanned both the acute and convalescent phases of COVID-19. The material from the prospective study consisted of cDNA or gDNA derived from T cells, B-cell-depleted T cells, or PBMCs. The dataset comprised deeply sampled blood TCRbeta repertoires from subjects exposed to, actively infected with, or recovered from COVID-19. A freely available public database, intended as a resource for researchers studying the immune response to SARS-CoV-2, is where the repertoires were released. The samples were drawn from the first 160 participants of the ongoing ImmuneRACE study and from 1,254 subjects provided by 6 global collaborators. A de-identified subject ID, COVID-19 status, age in years and sex were almost always included in the sample metadata. Where available, HLA class I and class II types were obtained from metadata supplied by the sample provider rather than from assay-based typing. Broad study findings and their caveats: The amount of clinical and demographic metadata varied by source and participant and was provided uncurated.

Each collaborating institution followed its own protocols to collect whole blood in K2EDTA tubes. Collaborator samples were shipped for TCRbeta analysis as frozen whole blood, isolated PBMCs, or DNA extracted from either sample type. The CDR3 starts with the cysteine, ends with the phenylalanine, and has 13 residues. The retained sequence is limited to the CDR3, 39 bases, with the frame set at the first base. At the junction V is shortened by 3 bases and J by 3 bases, with 5 bases in between. The immunoSEQ Assay, a bias-controlled multiplex PCR, was used to amplify TCRbeta CDR3 regions from genomic DNA. The authors' analysis ran thus. Nucleated cell counts per sample were estimated from amplification of reference gene primers within the assay. To quantify the absolute abundance of each unique TCRbeta CDR3 rearrangement, sequence reads were collapsed and filtered. For each sample, productive Simpson clonality was calculated by taking the square root of Simpson's diversity index across productive rearrangements. This immuneACCESS table, as held by TCRdb, lists in-frame sequences with V and J called but not all clones. Of the missing ones, under half trace to an unresolved V gene in checked studies; the others have no known cause. That table gives V, J and clone size, and the DNA gave D and trimming. The sample data list about 40,000 clones, and around 85% of these were observed just once. The ten largest account for 2.6% of the sample.

The sample consisted of peripheral blood. The rearrangement combines TRBV12-3 or TRBV12-4 with TRBJ2-2, with no reliable assignment of the D segment. The clonotype originates from a woman in her fifties or sixties with acute or convalescent COVID-19. The DNA is as follows: TGTGCCAGCAGTTTTTCGGACACCGGGGAGCTGTTTTTT. It codes for CASSFSDTGELFF.